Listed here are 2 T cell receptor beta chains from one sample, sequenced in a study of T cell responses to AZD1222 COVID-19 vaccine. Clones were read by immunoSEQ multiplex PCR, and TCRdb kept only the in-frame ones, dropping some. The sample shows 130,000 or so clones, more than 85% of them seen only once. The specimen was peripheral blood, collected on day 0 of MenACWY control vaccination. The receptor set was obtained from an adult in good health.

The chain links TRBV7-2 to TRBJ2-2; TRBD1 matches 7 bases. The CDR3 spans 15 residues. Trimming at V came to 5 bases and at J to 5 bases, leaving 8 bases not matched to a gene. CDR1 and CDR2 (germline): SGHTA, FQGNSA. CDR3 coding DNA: TGTGCCAGCAGCCACGGACAGGCGAGGACCGGGGAGCTGTTTTTT. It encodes CASSHGQARTGELFF.

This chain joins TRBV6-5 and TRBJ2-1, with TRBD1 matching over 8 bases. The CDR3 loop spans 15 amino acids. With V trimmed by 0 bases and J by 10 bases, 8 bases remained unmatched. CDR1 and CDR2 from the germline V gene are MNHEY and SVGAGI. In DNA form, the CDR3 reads TGTGCCAGCAGTTACTCGACAGGGGTTCGAGGAGAGCAGTTCTTC. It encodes CASSYSTGVRGEQFF.